This T cell receptor (beta chain) was captured by sequencing in a study of blood T cell repertoires in COVID-19. The table came from immunoSEQ multiplex PCR; TCRdb's copy has only in-frame clones and leaves some out. The table includes hundreds of thousands of clones, roughly 82% detected once. V lost 0 bases, J lost 3 bases, and 19 bases lay in between. Germline CDR1 reads SGHDT; CDR2 reads YYEEEE. The length of the CDR3 is 17 residues. This chain links TRBV5-6 with TRBJ2-7; tentative D call: TRBD1 (5 bases). The sequencing sample was made of PBMCs or T cells enriched from blood (not recorded which). The receptor was isolated from a woman in her 50s who had recovered from COVID-19. The CDR3, as DNA: TGTGCCAGCAGCTTGGGAACCCCAGGGAATTTGTTCTACGAGCAGTACTTC. Residues: CASSLGTPGNLFYEQYF. The variable domain in full, completed from reference TRBV5-6 and TRBJ2-7, reads DAGVTQSPTHLIKTRGQQVTLRCSPKSGHDTVSWYQQALGQGPQFIFQYYEEEERQRGNFPDRFSGHQFPNYSSELNVNALLLGDSALYLCASSLGTPGNLFYEQYFGPGTRLTVT.